What follows are 30 T cell receptor beta chains derived from one specimen sequenced in a study of regulatory T cells in long-lasting Graves disease. Through Arm-PCR of CDR3 regions and iRepertoire HTBI primers, TCR beta libraries were built. TCRdb fed the multiplex PCR reads into MiXCR, producing one record per CDR3 protein. This sample has 450,000 to 500,000 distinct CDR3 sequences, with 15% to 20% found just once. Time point specified: newly diagnosed GD, antithyroid drugs for less than 3 months. The TCR library was prepared using RNA isolated from PBMCs. These data were also reused for a study on T cells in Graves' hyperthyroidism and ophthalmopathy.

This material consisted of peripheral blood mononuclear cells (PBMCs), taken at new diagnosis, from a patient treated with antithyroid drugs. Receptors were obtained from a man aged 35 to 55 with Graves disease.

There are many counts of this clonotype. The DNA for the CDR3 is TGCGCCAGCAGCCAAAACCCCAGGGGGGCACCTAGCACAGATACGCAGTATTTT. It is translated as CASSQNPRGAPSTDTQYF. The rearrangement uses TRBV5-1 and TRBJ2-3; perhaps TRBD1 as D (7 bases). Looked up from germline, CDR1 is SGHRS and CDR2 is YFSETQ. This CDR3 has 18 residues. Trimming pared 4 bases from V and 0 bases from J, leaving 21 bases between.

This clonotype was counted ten times or more. The chain is built from TRBV3-1 and TRBJ2-1; D is ambiguous. V was clipped by 0 bases and J by 9 bases, with 3 bases between them. The germline gives CDR1 LGHDT, CDR2 YNNKEL (reference sequence). The CDR3 covers 11 residues. The CDR3, as DNA: TGTGCCAGCAGCCAAGAGGGTGAGCAGTTCTTC. It translates to CASSQEGEQFF.

Many counts were recorded for this clonotype. The chain has TRBV11-3 and TRBJ1-1; D perhaps matches TRBD1 (5 bases). Germline V CDR1 and CDR2: SGHNT, YENEEA. V was cut by 5 bases and J by 0 bases, with 16 bases left in between. This CDR3 has 16 amino acids. CDR3 in DNA: TGTGCCAGCAGCCAACGACAGTCTGTCATGAACACTGAAGCTTTCTTT. This translates into CASSQRQSVMNTEAFF.

This clonotype has a handful of counts. The rearrangement joins TRBV28 to TRBJ1-5; perhaps TRBD1 as D (5 bases). Trimming stripped 3 bases from V and 1 base from J, with 10 bases between. The CDR3 covers 15 residues. Germline V gene data show CDR1 as MDHEN and CDR2 as SYDVKM. The CDR3 nucleotides are TGTGCCAGCAGTTTTGGCGGGGGGAGCAATCAGCCCCAGCATTTT. It codes for CASSFGGGSNQPQHF.

This clonotype was picked up many times. The CDR3 sequence: CASSPLTLWTSGNEQYF. CDR3 in DNA: TGTGCCAGCAGTCCCCTTACTCTTTGGACTAGCGGGAACGAGCAGTACTTC. The chain carries TRBV12-3 or TRBV12-4 and TRBJ2-7, with 12 bases matching TRBD2. The J segment lost 5 bases and the V segment lost 5 bases, leaving 13 bases of the junction unmatched. The CDR3 has 17 amino acids.

This clonotype was counted only a few times. A read error may account for a junction end that differs from germline. The V call is TRBV5-4, the J call TRBJ2-5; D is undetermined. The V gene's germline CDR1 is SGHNT and CDR2 YYREEE (reference sequence). This CDR3 has 15 amino acids. The CDR3 sequence: CASSLNPGYQETQNF. Here the CDR3 DNA reads TGTGCCAGCAGCTTGAATCCCGGGTACCAAGAGACCCAGAACTTC.

This clonotype was counted between two and nine times. This chain links TRBV6-1 with TRBJ1-2, with D perhaps TRBD1 (5 bases). The germline gives CDR1 MNHNS, CDR2 SASEGT. The V end lost 5 bases, the J end lost 8 bases, and 12 bases lay between the germline ends. This CDR3 has 12 amino acids. The CDR3 sequence is CASSPGTRGYTF. The CDR3 region has the DNA TGTGCCAGCAGTCCCGGGACGAGGGGCTACACCTTC.

V is TRBV3-1 and J is TRBJ2-5; the D is unclear. V was pared by 0 bases and J by 1 base, with 12 bases between. From germline, CDR1 is LGHDT and CDR2 YNNKEL (reference sequence). The CDR3 runs 16 residues. The CDR3 nucleotides are TGTGCCAGCAGCCAAGATATAAGAAATATCCAAGAGACCCAGTACTTC. Its translation is CASSQDIRNIQETQYF.

This clonotype showed up many times. This sequence joins TRBV28 and TRBJ2-7, with a weak D call TRBD1 (5 bases). CDR1 is MDHEN and CDR2 is SYDVKM in the germline V gene. This CDR3 comprises 15 residues. V shed 3 bases and J shed 4 bases, with 16 bases lying between them. This CDR3 reads CASSFKPQRGYEQYF. The CDR3 nucleotides read TGTGCCAGCAGTTTTAAACCCCAAAGGGGTTACGAGCAGTACTTC.

This clonotype came up many times. The genes are TRBV20-1 and TRBJ2-3, with D hard to call. CDR1 and CDR2 (germline): DFQATT, SNEGSKA (reference sequence). V was pared by 2 bases and J by 2 bases, with 5 bases between. This CDR3 region has 12 residues. The CDR3 protein is CSARMLTDTQYF. The CDR3, as DNA: TGCAGTGCTAGAATGCTCACAGATACGCAGTATTTT.

This clonotype was observed many times. This chain links TRBV6-2 or TRBV6-3 with TRBJ2-7; unclear D gene. CDR1 and CDR2 (germline): MNHEY, SVGEGT. The V end was cut by 8 bases, the J end by 9 bases, with 20 bases between. This CDR3 is 13 amino acids long. The DNA for the CDR3 is TGTGCCAGCTCCCGAGAGGCCGGGTTGAGGCAGTACTTC. This gives the protein CASSREAGLRQYF.

This clonotype was found many times. Here the CDR3 DNA reads TGTGCCAGCAGCCGAAGGACAGGGTACAATGAGCAGTTCTTC. It yields the protein CASSRRTGYNEQFF. The V call is TRBV3-1, the J call TRBJ2-1, with 8 bases that match TRBD1. From germline, CDR1 is LGHDT and CDR2 YNNKEL (reference sequence). After removal of 4 bases from V and 4 bases from J, the junction contained 3 bases not matched to a gene. CDR3 size: 14 residues.

This rearrangement joins TRBV6-2 or TRBV6-3 to TRBJ2-2; D may be TRBD2 (6 bases). The ends were cut back, 6 bases at V and 0 bases at J, with 11 bases in the middle. Per the germline V gene, CDR1 is MNHEY and CDR2 is SVGEGT. The CDR3 length is 15 residues. For the CDR3, the DNA is TGTGCCAGCAGGGGAACGGGAGCGAACACCGGGGAGCTGTTTTTT. Residues: CASRGTGANTGELFF.

This clonotype occurred a few times. This could be a read error, since a much larger clone is one nucleotide away. The conserved phenylalanine or tryptophan normally closing the CDR3 is absent here, so this likely arose from a read error. The chain recombines TRBV4-1 with TRBJ1-2; D possibly corresponds to TRBD1 (6 bases). Trimming stripped 0 bases from V and 10 bases from J, with 18 bases between. CDR3 length equals 15 residues. The germline V gene has CDR1 MGHRA and CDR2 YSYEKL. In DNA form, the CDR3 reads TGCGCCAGCAGCCAAGAACGATCCACACAGGGTTTCTACACCCTC. It specifies CASSQERSTQGFYTL.

This clonotype was counted many times. The chain recombines TRBV10-3 with TRBJ2-2; no clear D gene. The CDR3 contains 15 residues. The V end was cut by 2 bases, the J end by 1 base, with 8 bases between. Germline assignment: CDR1 ENHRY and CDR2 SYGVKD. CDR3 sequence: CAISELARNTGELFF. CDR3 sequence (DNA): TGTGCCATCAGTGAGCTGGCTAGGAACACCGGGGAGCTGTTTTTT.

Many counts were recorded for this clonotype. The chain couples TRBV18 to TRBJ2-5; 9 positions agree with TRBD1. V was clipped by 2 bases and J by 5 bases; unmatched bases: 6. Looked up from germline, CDR1 is KGHSH and CDR2 is LQKENI. This CDR3 is built from 15 residues. As DNA, the CDR3 is TGTGCCAGCTCACCAACTCGGACAGGGGACGAGACCCAGTACTTC. Translated: CASSPTRTGDETQYF.

This clonotype turned up a few times. This chain links TRBV10-3 with TRBJ2-2, with 8 bases fitting TRBD2. The CDR3 runs 16 residues. Germline trimming cut 1 base from V and 5 bases from J; bases unmatched to any gene: 6. Germline V gene sequence: CDR1 ENHRY, CDR2 SYGVKD. Here the CDR3 DNA reads TGTGCCATCAGTGAGTTGGCGGGAGGAGGTACCGGGGAGCTGTTTTTT. Its protein product is CAISELAGGGTGELFF.

The J gene is TRBJ1-3, the V gene TRBV14; a possible D gene is TRBD1 (6 bases). The CDR3 contains 16 residues. CDR1 and CDR2 from the germline V gene are SGHDN and FVKESK. The V and J ends lost 4 bases and 2 bases respectively, with 15 bases between them. Here the CDR3 reads CASSPRRRDTGNTIYF. The CDR3 DNA is TGTGCCAGCAGCCCTCGGCGCAGGGACACTGGAAACACCATATATTTT.

This clonotype has a handful of counts. This chain joins TRBV19 and TRBJ2-1; 10 bases match TRBD2. V gave up 1 base and J gave up 4 bases; unmatched junction bases: 1. Germline V gene data show CDR1 as LNHDA and CDR2 as SQIVND (reference sequence). The CDR3 has 15 residues. As DNA, the CDR3 is TGTGCCAGTAGTATAGGGACTAGCGGTTACAATGAGCAGTTCTTC. Protein sequence: CASSIGTSGYNEQFF. The whole variable domain, filled in from reference TRBV19 and TRBJ2-1, reads DGGITQSPKYLFRKEGQNVTLSCEQNLNHDAMYWYRQDPGQGLRLIYYSQIVNDFQKGDIAEGYSVSREKKESFPLTVTSAQKNPTAFYLCASSIGTSGYNEQFFGPGTRLTVL.

This clonotype was counted between two and nine times. The genes are TRBV12-5 and TRBJ1-1; a possible D gene is TRBD1 (5 bases). Germline V gene sequence: CDR1 LGHNT, CDR2 FRNRAP. The CDR3 is 16 amino acids. V was shortened by 1 base and J by 0 bases, with 12 bases between the two germline ends. The CDR3 bases are TGTGCTAGTGGTTTGGCCGGGGGGGTAATGAACACTGAAGCTTTCTTT. This gives the protein CASGLAGGVMNTEAFF.

This clonotype was seen more than once but under ten times. The gene calls are TRBV10-1 and TRBJ2-5, with a weak D call TRBD2 (6 bases). CDR1 and CDR2 from the germline V gene are WNHNN and SYGVQD (reference sequence). Trimming took off 4 bases at V and 0 bases at J, with 6 bases between the two ends. The CDR3 covers 13 residues. Here the CDR3 reads CASSGLDQETQYF. DNA of the CDR3: TGCGCCAGCAGTGGACTAGACCAAGAGACCCAGTACTTC.

In regard to this clonotype: A much larger clone differs from this one at a single base, so this may be a read error. The rearrangement links TRBV6-5 to TRBJ2-2; no firm D call. The CDR3 spans 13 residues. V lost 4 bases and J 9 bases, leaving 12 bases between the germline ends. Germline assignment: CDR1 MNHEY and CDR2 SVGAGI. This CDR3 reads CASSFIDGRELFF. The CDR3 DNA sequence: TGTGCCAGCAGTTTTATCGACGGCAGGGAGCTGTTTTTT.

This clonotype has at least ten counts. The chain uses TRBV30 and TRBJ2-1; 14 nucleotides line up with TRBD2. Germline V gene lookup returns CDR1 GTSNPN and CDR2 SVGIG (reference sequence). Trimming removed 2 bases from V and 4 bases from J; junction bases left unmatched: 4. This CDR3 comprises 16 residues. The CDR3 loop is CAWSTGLAGVYNEQFF. CDR3 in DNA: TGTGCCTGGAGTACGGGACTAGCGGGAGTGTACAATGAGCAGTTCTTC.

The chain combines TRBV5-6 with TRBJ2-1; 9 positions match TRBD2. The CDR3 contains 16 residues. Trimming took 2 bases from V and 0 from J; bases not matched to a gene: 3. CDR1 is SGHDT, CDR2 YYEEEE, per germline. The chain's CDR3 is CASSFFSGSSYNEQFF. In DNA form, the CDR3 reads TGTGCCAGCAGCTTTTTTAGCGGGAGCTCCTACAATGAGCAGTTCTTC.

In its sample, this clonotype was seen many times. The V and J genes are TRBV18 and TRBJ2-7, with 13 bases that match TRBD2. Trimming cost V 4 bases and J 3 bases; bases outside gene matches: 6. The CDR3 is 16 residues long. The germline V gene has CDR1 KGHSH and CDR2 LQKENI. CDR3 sequence reads: CASSHTGTSGIYEQYF. CDR3 nucleotide sequence: TGTGCCAGCTCACACACCGGGACTAGCGGGATCTACGAGCAGTACTTC.

This clonotype has only a few counts. Given a much more abundant clone one base away, this may be a read error. The rearrangement links TRBV20-1 to TRBJ1-5; D call uncertain. Trimming shortened V by 3 bases and J by 0 bases, and 9 bases separated the two germline ends. There are 14 residues in the CDR3. The germline V gene encodes CDR1 DFQATT and CDR2 SNEGSKA (reference sequence). The CDR3 sequence: CSASSRPSNQPQHF. Written as DNA, the CDR3 is TGCAGTGCTAGTTCCAGGCCTAGCAATCAGCCCCAGCATTTT.

This clonotype was recorded at least ten times. The chain joins TRBV6-1 to TRBJ1-3; D not certain. CDR1 is MNHNS and CDR2 is SASEGT in the germline V gene. The CDR3 has 16 residues. The V end was cut by 1 base, the J end by 2 bases, with 12 bases between. CDR3 amino acids: CASSEVTLVAGNTIYF. CDR3 DNA sequence: TGTGCCAGCAGTGAAGTGACTCTCGTAGCTGGAAACACCATATATTTT.

CDR3 region: CASRVLGQTTSYEQYF. CDR3 in DNA: TGTGCCAGCAGGGTTCTCGGACAGACAACCTCCTACGAGCAGTACTTC. The chain recombines TRBV2 with TRBJ2-7, with D perhaps matching TRBD1 (6 bases). V lost 6 bases, J lost 0 bases, and 18 bases lay in between. The germline V gene encodes CDR1 SNHLY and CDR2 FYNNEI. The CDR3 is 16 amino acids.

This clonotype was seen many times. The genes are TRBV24-1 and TRBJ1-1; D may be TRBD1 (6 bases). Germline V CDR1 and CDR2: KGHDR, SFDVKD. The CDR3 sequence is 16 residues long. V was clipped by 5 bases and J by 2 bases, with 17 bases between them. In DNA, the CDR3 is TGTGCCACCAGTGGAGGGGGAGGGCAGGGCAACACTGAAGCTTTCTTT. Protein sequence: CATSGGGGQGNTEAFF.

The chain uses TRBV15 and TRBJ2-7; D not resolved. Deletions cut 0 bases from V and 7 bases from J, with 10 bases between. CDR1 is LNHNV and CDR2 is YYDKDF in the germline V gene (reference sequence). CDR3 length equals 13 residues. CDR3: CATSRDPFEEQYF. In DNA form, the CDR3 reads TGTGCCACCAGCAGAGACCCCTTTGAGGAGCAGTACTTC.